The sequence of this T cell receptor (beta chain) was determined in a study of technical replicates of blood from a handful of donors. Assay used: immunoSEQ multiplex PCR; TCRdb lists only in-frame clones, some missing. The table shows about 56,000 clones, with 90% to 95% occurring only once. Between the trimmed V and J ends, which lost 5 bases and 3 bases, there was a span of 11 bases. Germline values: CDR1 GTSNPN, CDR2 SVGIG (reference sequence). This CDR3 has 13 residues. V gene TRBV30 combines with J gene TRBJ1-5, with a weak D call TRBD1 (5 bases). The material sequenced was PBMCs. The origin of this receptor is a human donor in good health. Some clones in this sample may be carry-over from other donors' samples. The CDR3 DNA sequence: TGTGCCTGGGAGACAGCTAACAATCAGCCCCAGCATTTT. Protein: CAWETANNQPQHF.